The present T cell receptor beta chain was sequenced within a study of T cell repertoires in cytomegalovirus infection. This CDR3 has 15 amino acids. Germline V lookup: CDR1 MNHEY, CDR2 SVGAGI. MiXCR, run by TCRdb on the reads, gives a single entry per CDR3 protein. The table lists about 400,000 distinct CDR3 sequences, about a sixth of them singletons, with 7.5% to 9.5% in the top ten. Study outcomes and limitations: People with CMV and the relevant HLA were identified by cumulative public TCR beta family frequency.

Regarding this clonotype: Its specificity is unknown. The junction does not match germline at one end; this may be a read error.

The clonotype originates from a human donor in good health (CMV status not recorded). Some clones in this sample may be carry-over from other donors' samples. The V gene is TRBV6-5, the J gene TRBJ1-1; TRBD1 is a possible D gene (6 bases). Input material: PBMCs. The CDR3 reads CASRTGRHMNAEAYF. As DNA, the CDR3 is TGTGCCAGCAGAACAGGGCGCCATATGAACGCTGAAGCCTACTTT.